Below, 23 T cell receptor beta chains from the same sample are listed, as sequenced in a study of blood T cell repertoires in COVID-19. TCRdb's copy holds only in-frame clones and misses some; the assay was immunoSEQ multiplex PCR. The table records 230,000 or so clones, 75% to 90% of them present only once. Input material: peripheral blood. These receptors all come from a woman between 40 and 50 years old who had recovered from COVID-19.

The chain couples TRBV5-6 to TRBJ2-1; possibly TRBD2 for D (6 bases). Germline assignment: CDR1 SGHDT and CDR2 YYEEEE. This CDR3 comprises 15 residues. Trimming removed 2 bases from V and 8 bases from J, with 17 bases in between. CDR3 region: CASSFPGLALDEQFF. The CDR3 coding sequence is TGTGCCAGCAGCTTCCCGGGGCTAGCGTTAGATGAGCAGTTCTTC.

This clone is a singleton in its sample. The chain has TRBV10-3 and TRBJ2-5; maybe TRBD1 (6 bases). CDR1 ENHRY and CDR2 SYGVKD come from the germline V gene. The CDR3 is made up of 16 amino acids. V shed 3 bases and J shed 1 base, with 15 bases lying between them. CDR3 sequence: CAISDPQGEFQETQYF. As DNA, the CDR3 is TGTGCCATCAGTGATCCACAGGGAGAGTTCCAAGAGACCCAGTACTTC.

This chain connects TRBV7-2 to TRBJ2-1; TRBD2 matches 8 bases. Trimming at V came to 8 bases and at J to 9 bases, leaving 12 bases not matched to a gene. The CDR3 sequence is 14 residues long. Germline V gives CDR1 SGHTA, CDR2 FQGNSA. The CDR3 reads CASGSGSILLEQFF. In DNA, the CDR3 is TGTGCCAGCGGCAGCGGGAGTATCCTTCTTGAGCAGTTCTTC.

Written as DNA, the CDR3 is TGTGCCAGTACCCATAGGCCCCGCGGCGGCAATCAGCCCCAGCATTTT. Its translation is CASTHRPRGGNQPQHF. This chain joins TRBV19 and TRBJ1-5; no firm D call. The CDR3 loop spans 16 amino acids. Per germline, CDR1 LNHDA and CDR2 SQIVND (reference sequence). The V end was cut by 7 bases, the J end by 2 bases, with 18 bases between.

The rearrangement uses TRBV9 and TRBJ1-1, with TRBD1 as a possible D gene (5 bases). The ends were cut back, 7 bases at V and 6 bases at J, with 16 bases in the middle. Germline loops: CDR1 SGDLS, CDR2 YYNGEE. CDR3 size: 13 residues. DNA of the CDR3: TGTGCCAGCGCGACTGGGGCAGCTTCTGAAGCTTTCTTT. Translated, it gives CASATGAASEAFF.

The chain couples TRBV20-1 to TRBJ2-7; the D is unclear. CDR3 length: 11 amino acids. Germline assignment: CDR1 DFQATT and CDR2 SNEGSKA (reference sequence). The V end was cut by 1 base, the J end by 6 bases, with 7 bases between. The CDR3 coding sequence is TGCAGTGCTAGAGGTTCCCTCGAGCAGTACTTC. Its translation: CSARGSLEQYF.

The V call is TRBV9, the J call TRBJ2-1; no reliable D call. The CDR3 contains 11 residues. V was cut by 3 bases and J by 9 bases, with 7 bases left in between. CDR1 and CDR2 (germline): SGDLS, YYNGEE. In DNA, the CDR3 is TGTGCCAGCAGCGGAGTCGGTGAGCAGTTCTTC. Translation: CASSGVGEQFF. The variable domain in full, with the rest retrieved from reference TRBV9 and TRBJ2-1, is DSGVTQTPKHLITATGQRVTLRCSPRSGDLSVYWYQQSLDQGLQFLIQYYNGEERAKGNILERFSAQQFPDLHSELNLSSLELGDSALYFCASSGVGEQFFGPGTRLTVL.

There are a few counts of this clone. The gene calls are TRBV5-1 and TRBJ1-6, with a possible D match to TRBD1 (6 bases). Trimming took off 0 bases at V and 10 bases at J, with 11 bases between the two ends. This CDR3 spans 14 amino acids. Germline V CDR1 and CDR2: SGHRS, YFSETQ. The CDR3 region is CASSLDRVRSPLHF. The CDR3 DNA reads TGCGCCAGCAGCTTGGACAGGGTCCGCTCACCCCTCCACTTT.

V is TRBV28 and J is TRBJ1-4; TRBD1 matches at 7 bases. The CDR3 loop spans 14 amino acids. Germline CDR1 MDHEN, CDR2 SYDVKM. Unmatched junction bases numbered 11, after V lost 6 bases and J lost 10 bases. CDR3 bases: TGTGCCAGCAGGCAAACAGGGGTCTCGGTAAAACTGTTTTTT. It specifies CASRQTGVSVKLFF. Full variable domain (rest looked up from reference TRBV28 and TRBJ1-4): DVKVTQSSRYLVKRTGEKVFLECVQDMDHENMFWYRQDPGLGLRLIYFSYDVKMKEKGDIPEGYSVSREKKERFSLILESASTNQTSMYLCASRQTGVSVKLFFGSGTQLSVL.

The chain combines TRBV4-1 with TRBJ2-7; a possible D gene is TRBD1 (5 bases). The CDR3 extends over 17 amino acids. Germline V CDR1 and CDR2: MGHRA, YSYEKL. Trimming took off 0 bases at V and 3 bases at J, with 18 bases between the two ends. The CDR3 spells CASSQDGGAVSFYEQYF. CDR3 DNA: TGCGCCAGCAGCCAAGATGGTGGGGCAGTATCCTTCTACGAGCAGTACTTC.

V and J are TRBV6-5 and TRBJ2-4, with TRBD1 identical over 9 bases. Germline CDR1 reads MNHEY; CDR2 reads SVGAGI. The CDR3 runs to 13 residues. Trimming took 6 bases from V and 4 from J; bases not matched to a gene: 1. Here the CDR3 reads CASRGTGKNIQYF. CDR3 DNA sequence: TGTGCCAGCAGGGGGACAGGGAAAAACATTCAGTACTTC.

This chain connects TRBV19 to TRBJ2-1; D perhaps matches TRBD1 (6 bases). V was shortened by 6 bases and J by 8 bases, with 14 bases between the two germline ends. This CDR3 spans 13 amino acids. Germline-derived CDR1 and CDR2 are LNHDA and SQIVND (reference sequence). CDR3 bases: TGTGCCAGTAGCATAAAACAGGGACATGAGCAGTTCTTC. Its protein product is CASSIKQGHEQFF.

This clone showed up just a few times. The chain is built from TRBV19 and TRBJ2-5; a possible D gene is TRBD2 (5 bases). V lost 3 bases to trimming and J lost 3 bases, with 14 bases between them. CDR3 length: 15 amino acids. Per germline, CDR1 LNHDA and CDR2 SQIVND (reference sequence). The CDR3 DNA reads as TGTGCCAGTAGTATCGGAGGAGCGGATGAAGAGACCCAGTACTTC. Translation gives CASSIGGADEETQYF.

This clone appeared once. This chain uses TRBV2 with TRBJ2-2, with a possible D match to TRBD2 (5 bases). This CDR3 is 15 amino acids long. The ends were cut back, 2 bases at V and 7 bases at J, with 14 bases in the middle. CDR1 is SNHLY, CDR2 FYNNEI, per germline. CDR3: CASSELRSVGGELFF. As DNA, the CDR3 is TGTGCCAGCAGTGAATTACGTAGCGTCGGCGGGGAGCTGTTTTTT.

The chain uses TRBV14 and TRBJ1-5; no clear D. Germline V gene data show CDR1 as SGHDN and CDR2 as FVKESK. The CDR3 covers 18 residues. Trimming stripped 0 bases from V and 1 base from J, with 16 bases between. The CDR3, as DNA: TGTGCCAGCAGCCAAGATCGGGTTCCCTTTAGGAGCAATCAGCCCCAGCATTTT. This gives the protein CASSQDRVPFRSNQPQHF. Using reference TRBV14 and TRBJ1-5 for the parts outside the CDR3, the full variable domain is EAGVTQFPSHSVIEKGQTVTLRCDPISGHDNLYWYRRVMGKEIKFLLHFVKESKQDESGMPNNRFLAERTGGTYSTLKVQPAELEDSGVYFCASSQDRVPFRSNQPQHFGDGTRLSIL.

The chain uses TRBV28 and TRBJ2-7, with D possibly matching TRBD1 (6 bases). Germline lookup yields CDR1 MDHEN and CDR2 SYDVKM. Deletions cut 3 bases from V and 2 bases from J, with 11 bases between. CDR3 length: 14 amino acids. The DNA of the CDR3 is TGTGCCAGCAGTTTTGCCGGGGACACCTACGAGCAGTACTTC. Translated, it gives CASSFAGDTYEQYF.

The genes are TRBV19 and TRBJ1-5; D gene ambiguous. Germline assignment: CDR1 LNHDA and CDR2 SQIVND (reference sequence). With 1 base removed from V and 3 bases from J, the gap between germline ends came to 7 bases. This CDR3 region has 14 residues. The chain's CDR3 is CASSIGQDNQPQHF. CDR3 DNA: TGTGCCAGTAGTATAGGACAAGACAATCAGCCCCAGCATTTT.

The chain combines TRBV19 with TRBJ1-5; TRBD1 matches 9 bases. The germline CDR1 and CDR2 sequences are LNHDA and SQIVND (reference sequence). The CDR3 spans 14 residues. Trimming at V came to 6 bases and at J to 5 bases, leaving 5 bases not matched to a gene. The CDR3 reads CASSRTGDDQPQHF. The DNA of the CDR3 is TGTGCCAGTAGCCGGACAGGGGATGATCAGCCCCAGCATTTT.

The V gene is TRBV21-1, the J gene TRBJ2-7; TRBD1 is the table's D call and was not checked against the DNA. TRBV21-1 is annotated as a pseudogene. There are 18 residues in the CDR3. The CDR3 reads CAPNPHRVEAEDSYEQYV. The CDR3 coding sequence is TGTGCCCCAAACCCGCACAGGGTGGAAGCGGAGGACTCCTACGAGCAGTACGTC.

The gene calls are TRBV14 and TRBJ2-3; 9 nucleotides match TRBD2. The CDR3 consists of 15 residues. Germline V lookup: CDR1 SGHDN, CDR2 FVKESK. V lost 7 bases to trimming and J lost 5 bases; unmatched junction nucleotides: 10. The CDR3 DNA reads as TGTGCCAGCAATATTGCGGGAGGGCCGGTAGATACGCAGTATTTT. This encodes CASNIAGGPVDTQYF. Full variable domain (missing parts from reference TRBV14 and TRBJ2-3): EAGVTQFPSHSVIEKGQTVTLRCDPISGHDNLYWYRRVMGKEIKFLLHFVKESKQDESGMPNNRFLAERTGGTYSTLKVQPAELEDSGVYFCASNIAGGPVDTQYFGPGTRLTVL.

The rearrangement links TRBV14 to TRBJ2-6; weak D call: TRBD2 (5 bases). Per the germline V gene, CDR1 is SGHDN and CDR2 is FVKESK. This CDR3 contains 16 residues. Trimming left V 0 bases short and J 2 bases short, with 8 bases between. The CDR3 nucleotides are TGTGCCAGCAGCCAAGACCCCGGGGCTGGGGCCAACGTCCTGACTTTC. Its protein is CASSQDPGAGANVLTF. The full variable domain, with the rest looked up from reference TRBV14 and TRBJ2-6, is EAGVTQFPSHSVIEKGQTVTLRCDPISGHDNLYWYRRVMGKEIKFLLHFVKESKQDESGMPNNRFLAERTGGTYSTLKVQPAELEDSGVYFCASSQDPGAGANVLTFGAGSRLTVL.

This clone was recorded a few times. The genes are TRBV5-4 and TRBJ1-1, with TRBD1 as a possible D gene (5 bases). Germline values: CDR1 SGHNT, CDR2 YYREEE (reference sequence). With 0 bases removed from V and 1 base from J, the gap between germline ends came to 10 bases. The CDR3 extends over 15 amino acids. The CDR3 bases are TGTGCCAGCAGCTTGGCCAGGCAGGGGAACACTGAAGCTTTCTTT. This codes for CASSLARQGNTEAFF.

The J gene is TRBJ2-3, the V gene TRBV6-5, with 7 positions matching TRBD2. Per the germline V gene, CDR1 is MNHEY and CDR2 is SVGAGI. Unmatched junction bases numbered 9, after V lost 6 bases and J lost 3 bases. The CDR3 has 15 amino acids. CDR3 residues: CASSDGDYMTDTQYF. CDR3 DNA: TGTGCCAGCAGCGATGGGGACTACATGACAGATACGCAGTATTTT.